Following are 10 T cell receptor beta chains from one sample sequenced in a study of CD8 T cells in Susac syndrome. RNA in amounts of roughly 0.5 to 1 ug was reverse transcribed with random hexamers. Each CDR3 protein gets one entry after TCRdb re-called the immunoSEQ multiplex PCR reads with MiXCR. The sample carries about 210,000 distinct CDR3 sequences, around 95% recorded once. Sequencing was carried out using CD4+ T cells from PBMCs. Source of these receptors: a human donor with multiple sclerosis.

The CDR3 loop is CASSLFRNNEQFF. In nucleotides, the CDR3 is TGTGCCAGCAGTTTGTTCAGAAACAATGAGCAGTTCTTC. V is TRBV12-3 or TRBV12-4 and J is TRBJ2-1; no clear D. V was shortened by 3 bases and J by 5 bases, with 8 bases between the two germline ends. This CDR3 has 13 amino acids.

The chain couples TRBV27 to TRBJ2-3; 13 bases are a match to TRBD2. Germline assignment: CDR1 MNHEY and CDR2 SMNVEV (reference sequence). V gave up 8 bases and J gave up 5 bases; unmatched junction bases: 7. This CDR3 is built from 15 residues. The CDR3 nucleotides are TGTGCCAGCGCCAGACTAGCGGGAGGCCGAGATACGCAGTATTTT. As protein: CASARLAGGRDTQYF.

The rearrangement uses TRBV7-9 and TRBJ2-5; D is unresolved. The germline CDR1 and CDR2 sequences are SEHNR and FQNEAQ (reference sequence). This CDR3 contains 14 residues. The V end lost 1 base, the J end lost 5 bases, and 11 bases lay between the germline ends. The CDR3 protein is CASSLEAGWETQYF. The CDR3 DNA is TGTGCCAGCAGCTTAGAGGCCGGGTGGGAGACCCAGTACTTC.

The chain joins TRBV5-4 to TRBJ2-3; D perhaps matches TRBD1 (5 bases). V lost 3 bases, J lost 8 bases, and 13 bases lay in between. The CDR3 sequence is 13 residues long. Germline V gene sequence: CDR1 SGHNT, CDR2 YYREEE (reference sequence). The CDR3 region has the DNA TGTGCCAGCAGCTCCGTCCAGGGTGGTACGCAGTATTTT. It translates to CASSSVQGGTQYF.

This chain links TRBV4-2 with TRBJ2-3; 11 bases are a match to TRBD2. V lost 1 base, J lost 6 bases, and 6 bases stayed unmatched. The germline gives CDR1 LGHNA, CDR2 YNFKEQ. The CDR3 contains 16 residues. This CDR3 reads CASSQVSGRAQDTQYF. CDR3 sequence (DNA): TGTGCCAGCAGCCAAGTTAGCGGGAGGGCACAGGATACGCAGTATTTT.

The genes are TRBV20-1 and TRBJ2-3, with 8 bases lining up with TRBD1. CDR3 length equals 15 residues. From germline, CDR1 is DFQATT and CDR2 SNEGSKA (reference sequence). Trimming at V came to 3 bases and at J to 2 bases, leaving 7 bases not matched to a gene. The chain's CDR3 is CSASSPTGDTDTQYF. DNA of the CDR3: TGCAGTGCTAGTAGCCCGACAGGGGACACAGATACGCAGTATTTT.

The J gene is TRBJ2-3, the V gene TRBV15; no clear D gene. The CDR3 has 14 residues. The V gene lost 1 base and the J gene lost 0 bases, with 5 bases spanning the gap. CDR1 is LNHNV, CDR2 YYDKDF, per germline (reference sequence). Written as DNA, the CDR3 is TGTGCCACCAGCAGAGTCCACAGCACAGATACGCAGTATTTT. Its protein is CATSRVHSTDTQYF.

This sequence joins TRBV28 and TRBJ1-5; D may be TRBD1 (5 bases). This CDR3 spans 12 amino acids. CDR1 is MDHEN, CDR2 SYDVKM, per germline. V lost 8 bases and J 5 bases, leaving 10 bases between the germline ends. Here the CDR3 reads CASGVGDQPQHF. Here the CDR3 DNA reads TGTGCCAGCGGGGTAGGGGATCAGCCCCAGCATTTT.

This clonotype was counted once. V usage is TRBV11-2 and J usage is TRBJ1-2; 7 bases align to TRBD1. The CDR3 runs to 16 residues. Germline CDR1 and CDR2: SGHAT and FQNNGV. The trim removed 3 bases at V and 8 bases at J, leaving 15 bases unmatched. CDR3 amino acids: CASSFAGTALFWGYTF. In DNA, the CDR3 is TGTGCCAGCAGCTTCGCCGGGACAGCCCTTTTCTGGGGCTACACCTTC.

CDR3 nucleotide sequence: TGTGCCTGGACCACCGGACAGGGGAGTAACAATGAGCAGTTCTTC. Residues: CAWTTGQGSNNEQFF. This chain uses TRBV30 with TRBJ2-1; TRBD1 agrees at 9 bases. The CDR3 is made up of 15 amino acids. Germline loops: CDR1 GTSNPN, CDR2 SVGIG (reference sequence). The ends lost 4 bases at V and 5 bases at J; junction bases unmatched: 9.